This T cell receptor beta chain was obtained from a study of cytomegalovirus exposure and HLA in healthy donors. PCR amplification relied on 60 Vbeta primers (plus 13 Jbeta primers). This table comes from immunoSEQ multiplex PCR, and its TCRdb copy is limited to in-frame clones, with some not included. The sample carries fewer than 250,000 clones, 76% recorded once. Trimming cost V 5 bases and J 6 bases; bases outside gene matches: 5. CDR3 length: 13 residues. CDR1 is MNHEY and CDR2 is SMNVEV in the germline V gene (reference sequence). This chain joins TRBV27 and TRBJ2-7, with 9 bases matching TRBD2. This receptor was taken from a man between 18 and 29 years old in good health and CMV-seronegative. The sequencing input was PBMCs. The CDR3: CASSVLAGREQYF. CDR3 coding DNA: TGTGCCAGCAGTGTCCTAGCGGGGCGCGAGCAGTACTTC.